This T cell receptor beta chain came from a study of blood T cell repertoires in COVID-19. V was pared by 2 bases and J by 4 bases, with 11 bases between. The CDR3 length is 15 residues. CDR1 is MNHNS, CDR2 SASEGT, per germline. Sequencing used immunoSEQ multiplex PCR; TCRdb keeps in-frame clones, though not all of them. Of 350,000 to 450,000 clones in the sample, approximately 89% are singletons; the top ten hold roughly 0.86%. The J gene is TRBJ1-4, the V gene TRBV6-1; D not resolved. Sample: PBMCs or T cells enriched from blood (not recorded which). This receptor was identified in a woman aged 40 to 55 who had been exposed to COVID-19. This CDR3 is CASSELGRGNEKLFF. CDR3 DNA: TGTGCCAGCAGTGAACTCGGCAGAGGTAATGAAAAACTGTTTTTT.